This T cell receptor beta chain was captured by sequencing in a study of CD8+ T cells in alopecia areata. Findings and caveats of the study: Affected scalp, especially in alopecia totalis/universalis, had a higher clonality than normal scalp did.

Reverse transcription of extracted RNA yielded cDNA, which provided the sequencing template. Generated by immunoSEQ multiplex PCR, the TCRdb table keeps only in-frame clones and is missing some. The sample has around 140,000 clones; 51% are singletons. As concerns this clone: Its antigen is unknown.

The specimen comprised CD4+ T cells sorted from blood, sampled at week 0. This TCR was recovered from a human donor with alopecia areata.

DNA of the CDR3: TGTGCCAGCAACCAGGGTTTGCGCCAGCCCCAGCATTTT. The encoded protein is CASNQGLRQPQHF. The chain links TRBV6-1 to TRBJ1-5, with D possibly being TRBD1 (5 bases). The CDR3 totals 13 residues. Trimming took 7 bases from V and 7 from J, leaving 14 bases between them. Germline CDR1 and CDR2: MNHNS and SASEGT.